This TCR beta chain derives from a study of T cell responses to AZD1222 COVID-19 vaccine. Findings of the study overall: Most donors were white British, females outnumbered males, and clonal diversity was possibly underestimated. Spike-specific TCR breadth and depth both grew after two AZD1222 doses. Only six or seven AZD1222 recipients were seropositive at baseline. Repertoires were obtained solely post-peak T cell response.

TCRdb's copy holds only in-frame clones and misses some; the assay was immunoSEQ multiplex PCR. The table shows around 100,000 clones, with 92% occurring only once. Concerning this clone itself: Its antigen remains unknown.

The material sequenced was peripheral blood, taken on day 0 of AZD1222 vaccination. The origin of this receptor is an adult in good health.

The CDR3 sequence is CASSFEVGNTIYF. As DNA, the CDR3 is TGTGCCAGCAGTTTCGAGGTTGGAAACACCATATATTTT. The chain joins TRBV6-5 to TRBJ1-3; D ambiguous. The germline V gene has CDR1 MNHEY and CDR2 SVGAGI. V was clipped by 4 bases and J by 3 bases, with 7 bases between them. The CDR3 has 13 amino acids.